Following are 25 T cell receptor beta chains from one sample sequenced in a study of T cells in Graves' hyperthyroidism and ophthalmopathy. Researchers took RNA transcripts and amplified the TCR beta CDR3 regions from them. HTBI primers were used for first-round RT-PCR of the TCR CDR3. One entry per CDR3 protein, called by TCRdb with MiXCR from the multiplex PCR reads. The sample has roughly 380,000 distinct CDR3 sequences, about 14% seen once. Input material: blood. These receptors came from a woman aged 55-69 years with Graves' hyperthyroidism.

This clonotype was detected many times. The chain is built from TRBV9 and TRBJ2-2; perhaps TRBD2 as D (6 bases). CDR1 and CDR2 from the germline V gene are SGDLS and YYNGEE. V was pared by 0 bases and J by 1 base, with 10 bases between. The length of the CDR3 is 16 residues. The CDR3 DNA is TGTGCCAGCAGCGTAGCGGGAGCGGTGAACACCGGGGAGCTGTTTTTT. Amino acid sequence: CASSVAGAVNTGELFF.

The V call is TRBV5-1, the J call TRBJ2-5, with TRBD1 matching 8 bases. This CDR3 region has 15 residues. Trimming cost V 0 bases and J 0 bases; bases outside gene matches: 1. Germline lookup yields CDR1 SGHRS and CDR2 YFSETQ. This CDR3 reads CASSLAGQDQETQYF. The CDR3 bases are TGCGCCAGCAGCTTGGCGGGACAGGACCAAGAGACCCAGTACTTC. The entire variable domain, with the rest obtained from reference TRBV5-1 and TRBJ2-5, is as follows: KAGVTQTPRYLIKTRGQQVTLSCSPISGHRSVSWYQQTPGQGLQFLFEYFSETQRNKGNFPGRFSGRQFSNSRSEMNVSTLELGDSALYLCASSLAGQDQETQYFGPGTRLLVL.

The CDR3 region is CASSPGTGVGANVLTF. The CDR3 region has the DNA TGTGCCAGCTCACCCGGGACAGGGGTAGGGGCCAACGTCCTGACTTTC. The chain has TRBV18 and TRBJ2-6, with 10 bases lining up with TRBD1. V was pared by 3 bases and J by 4 bases, with 3 bases of the junction left unmatched. CDR1 and CDR2 from the germline V gene are KGHSH and LQKENI. The CDR3 length is 16 residues. The full variable domain, its missing parts supplied by reference TRBV18 and TRBJ2-6, is NAGVMQNPRHLVRRRGQEARLRCSPMKGHSHVYWYRQLPEEGLKFMVYLQKENIIDESGMPKERFSAEFPKEGPSILRIQQVVRGDSAAYFCASSPGTGVGANVLTFGAGSRLTVL.

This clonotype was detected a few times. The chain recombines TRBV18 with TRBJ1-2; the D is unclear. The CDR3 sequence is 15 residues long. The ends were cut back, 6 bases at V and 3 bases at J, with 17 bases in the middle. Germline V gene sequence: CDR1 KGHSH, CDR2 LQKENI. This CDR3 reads CASSPETTRDYGYTF. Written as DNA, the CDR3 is TGTGCCAGCTCCCCAGAAACAACACGAGACTATGGCTACACCTTC. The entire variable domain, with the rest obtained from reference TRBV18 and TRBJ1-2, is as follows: NAGVMQNPRHLVRRRGQEARLRCSPMKGHSHVYWYRQLPEEGLKFMVYLQKENIIDESGMPKERFSAEFPKEGPSILRIQQVVRGDSAAYFCASSPETTRDYGYTFGSGTRLTVV.

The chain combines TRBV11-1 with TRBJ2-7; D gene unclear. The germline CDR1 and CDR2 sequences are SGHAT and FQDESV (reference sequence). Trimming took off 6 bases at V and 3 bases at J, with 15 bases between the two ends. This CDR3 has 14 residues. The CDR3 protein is CASSSPQQLYEQYF. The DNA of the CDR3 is TGTGCCAGCAGTAGCCCCCAACAGCTCTACGAGCAGTACTTC.

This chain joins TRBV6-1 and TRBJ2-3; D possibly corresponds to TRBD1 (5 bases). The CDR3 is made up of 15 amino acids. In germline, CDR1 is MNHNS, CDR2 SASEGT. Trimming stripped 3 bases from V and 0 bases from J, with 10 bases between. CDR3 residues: CASSDQGGSTDTQYF. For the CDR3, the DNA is TGTGCCAGCAGTGACCAGGGCGGTAGCACAGATACGCAGTATTTT.

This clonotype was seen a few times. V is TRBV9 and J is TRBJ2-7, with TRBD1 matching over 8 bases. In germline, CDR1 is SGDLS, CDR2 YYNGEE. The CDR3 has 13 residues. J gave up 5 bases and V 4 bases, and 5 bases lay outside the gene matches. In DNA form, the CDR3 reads TGTGCCAGCAGCACAGGACAGGGCAACGAGCAGTACTTC. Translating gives CASSTGQGNEQYF.

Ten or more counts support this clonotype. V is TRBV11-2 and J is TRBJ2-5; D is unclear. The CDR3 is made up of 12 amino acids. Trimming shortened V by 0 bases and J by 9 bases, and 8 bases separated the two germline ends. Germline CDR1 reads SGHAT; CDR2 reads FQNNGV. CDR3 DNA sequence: TGTGCCAGCAGCTTAGATCCCCGGTCCCAGTACTTC. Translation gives CASSLDPRSQYF.

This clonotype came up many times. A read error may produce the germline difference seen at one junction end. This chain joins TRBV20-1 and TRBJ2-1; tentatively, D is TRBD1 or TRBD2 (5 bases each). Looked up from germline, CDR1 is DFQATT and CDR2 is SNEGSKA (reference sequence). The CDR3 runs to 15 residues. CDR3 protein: CSARGAGRLIGEQFF. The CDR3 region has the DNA TGCAGTGCCAGAGGGGCCGGCAGACTAATTGGTGAGCAGTTCTTC.

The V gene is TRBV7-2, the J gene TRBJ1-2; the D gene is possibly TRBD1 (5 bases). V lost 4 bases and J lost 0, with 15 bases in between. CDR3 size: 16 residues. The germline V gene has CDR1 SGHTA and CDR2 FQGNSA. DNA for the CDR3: TGTGCCAGCAGCTCCTCATACAGGACTACTAACTATGGCTACACCTTC. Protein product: CASSSSYRTTNYGYTF.

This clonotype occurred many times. CDR3 DNA: TGTGCCAGCAGCTCGGGATTAAACTACGAGCAGTACTTC. Its translation is CASSSGLNYEQYF. The genes are TRBV11-1 and TRBJ2-7, with a weak D call TRBD2 (5 bases). The germline V and J ends were trimmed by 4 bases and 3 bases, with 10 bases remaining between them. CDR3 length: 13 amino acids. Germline CDR1 is SGHAT and CDR2 is FQDESV (reference sequence).

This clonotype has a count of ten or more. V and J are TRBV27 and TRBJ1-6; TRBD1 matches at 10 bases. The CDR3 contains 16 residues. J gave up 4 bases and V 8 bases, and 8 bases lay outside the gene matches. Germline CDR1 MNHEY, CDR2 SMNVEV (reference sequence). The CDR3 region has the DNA TGTGCCAGCTGGGCCGGGGACAGGGGATATAATTCACCCCTCCACTTT. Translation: CASWAGDRGYNSPLHF.

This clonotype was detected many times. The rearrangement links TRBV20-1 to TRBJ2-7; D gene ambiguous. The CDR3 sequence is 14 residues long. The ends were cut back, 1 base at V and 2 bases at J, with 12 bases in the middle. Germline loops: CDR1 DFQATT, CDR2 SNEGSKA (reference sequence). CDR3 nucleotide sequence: TGCAGTGCTAGAGTGTCGGGTTACACCTACGAGCAGTACTTC. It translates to CSARVSGYTYEQYF.

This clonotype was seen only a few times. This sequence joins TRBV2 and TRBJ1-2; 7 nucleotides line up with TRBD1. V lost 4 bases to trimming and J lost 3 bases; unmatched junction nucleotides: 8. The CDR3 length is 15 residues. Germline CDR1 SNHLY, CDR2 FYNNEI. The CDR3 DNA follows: TGTGCCAGCAGTGCGACAGGGCCTAGCGACTATGGCTACACCTTC. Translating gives CASSATGPSDYGYTF.

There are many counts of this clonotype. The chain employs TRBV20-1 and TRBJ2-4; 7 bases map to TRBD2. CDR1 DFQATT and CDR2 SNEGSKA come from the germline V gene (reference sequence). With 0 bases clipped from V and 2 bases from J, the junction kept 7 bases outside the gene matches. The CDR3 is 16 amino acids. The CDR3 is CSARDFAGDTKNIQYF. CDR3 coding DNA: TGCAGTGCTAGAGATTTCGCGGGAGACACCAAAAACATTCAGTACTTC.

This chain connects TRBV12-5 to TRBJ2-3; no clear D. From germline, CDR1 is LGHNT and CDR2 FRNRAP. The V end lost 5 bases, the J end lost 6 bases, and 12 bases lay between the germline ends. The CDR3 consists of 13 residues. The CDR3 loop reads CASGPPRMDTQYF. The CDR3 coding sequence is TGTGCTAGTGGTCCGCCAAGAATGGATACGCAGTATTTT.

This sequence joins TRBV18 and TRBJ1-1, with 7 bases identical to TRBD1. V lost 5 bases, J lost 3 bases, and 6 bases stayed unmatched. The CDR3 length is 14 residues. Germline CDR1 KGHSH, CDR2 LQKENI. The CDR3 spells CASSSTGLDTEAFF. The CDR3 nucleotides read TGTGCCAGCTCATCGACAGGGCTGGACACTGAAGCTTTCTTT.

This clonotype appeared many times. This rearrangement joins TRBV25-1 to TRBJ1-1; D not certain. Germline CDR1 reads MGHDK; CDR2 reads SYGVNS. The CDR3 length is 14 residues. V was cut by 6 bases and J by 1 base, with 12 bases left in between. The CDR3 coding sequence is TGTGCCAGCAGCGCGACCGCGACGAACACTGAAGCTTTCTTT. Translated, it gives CASSATATNTEAFF. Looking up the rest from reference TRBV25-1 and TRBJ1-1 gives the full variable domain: EADIYQTPRYLVIGTGKKITLECSQTMGHDKMYWYQQDPGMELHLIHYSYGVNSTEKGDLSSESTVSRIRTEHFPLTLESARPSHTSQYLCASSATATNTEAFFGQGTRLTVV.

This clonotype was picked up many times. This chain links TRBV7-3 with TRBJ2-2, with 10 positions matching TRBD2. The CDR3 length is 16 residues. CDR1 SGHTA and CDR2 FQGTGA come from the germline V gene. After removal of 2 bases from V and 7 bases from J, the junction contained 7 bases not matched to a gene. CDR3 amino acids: CASSLFSGRSIGELFF. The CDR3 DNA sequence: TGTGCCAGCAGCTTATTTAGCGGGAGGTCGATCGGGGAGCTGTTTTTT.

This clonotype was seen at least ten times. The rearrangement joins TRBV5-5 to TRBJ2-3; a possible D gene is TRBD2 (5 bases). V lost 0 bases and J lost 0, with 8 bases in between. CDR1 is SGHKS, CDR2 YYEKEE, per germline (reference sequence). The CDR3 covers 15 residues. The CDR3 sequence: CASSLVRVSTDTQYF. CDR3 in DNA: TGTGCCAGCAGCTTGGTGCGGGTGAGCACAGATACGCAGTATTTT.

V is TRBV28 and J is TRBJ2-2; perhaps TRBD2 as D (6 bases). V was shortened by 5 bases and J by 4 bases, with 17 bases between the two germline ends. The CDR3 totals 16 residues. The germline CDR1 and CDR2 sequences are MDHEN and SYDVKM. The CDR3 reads CASSKPGAESTGELFF. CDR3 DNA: TGTGCCAGCAGTAAACCGGGAGCAGAGAGCACCGGGGAGCTGTTTTTT.

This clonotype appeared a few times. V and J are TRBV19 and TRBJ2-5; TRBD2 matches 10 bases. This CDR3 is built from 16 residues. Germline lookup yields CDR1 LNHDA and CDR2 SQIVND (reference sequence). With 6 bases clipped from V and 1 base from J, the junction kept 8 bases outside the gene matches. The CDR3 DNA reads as TGTGCCAGTAGAAAGGGACTAGCGTACACCCAAGAGACCCAGTACTTC. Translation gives CASRKGLAYTQETQYF.

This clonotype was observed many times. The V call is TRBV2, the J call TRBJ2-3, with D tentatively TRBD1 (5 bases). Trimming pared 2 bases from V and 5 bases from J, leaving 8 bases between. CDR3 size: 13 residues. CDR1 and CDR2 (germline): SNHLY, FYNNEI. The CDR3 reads CASSEQGRDTQYF. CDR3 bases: TGTGCCAGCAGTGAACAGGGTAGAGATACGCAGTATTTT.

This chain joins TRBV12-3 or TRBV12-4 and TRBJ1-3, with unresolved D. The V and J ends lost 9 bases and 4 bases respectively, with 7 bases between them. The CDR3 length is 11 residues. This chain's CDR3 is CARTDGNTIYF. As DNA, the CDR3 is TGTGCCAGAACGGACGGAAACACCATATATTTT.

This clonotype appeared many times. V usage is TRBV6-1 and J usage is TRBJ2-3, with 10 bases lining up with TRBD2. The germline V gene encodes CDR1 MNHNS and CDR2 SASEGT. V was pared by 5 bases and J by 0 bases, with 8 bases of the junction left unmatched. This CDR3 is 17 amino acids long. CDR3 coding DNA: TGTGCCAGCAGTTATCCGGCTAGCGGGAGTAGCACAGATACGCAGTATTTT. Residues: CASSYPASGSSTDTQYF.